A selection of T cell receptor beta chains follows, all from one sample in a study of cytomegalovirus exposure and HLA in healthy donors. Sequencing was performed with immunoSEQ multiplex PCR; in TCRdb, only in-frame clones are kept and a portion is missing. The data show 93,000 or so clones, with around four fifths seen just once and around 5.2% held by the top ten. The sequencing input was PBMCs. These TCRs come from a woman younger than 30 in good health and CMV-seropositive. CDR3s include the opening cysteine and the closing phenylalanine or tryptophan. Each record gives: J gene, V gene, CDR3 protein.

TRBJ2-7	TRBV10-3	CAISERGSNYEQYF
TRBJ1-1	TRBV28	CASSLTDGPGLTEAFF
TRBJ1-2	TRBV5-1	CASSLSRLDGYTF
TRBJ1-1	TRBV6-5	CASKPGQGLTEAFF
TRBJ2-5	TRBV7-9	CASSAALAGTQYF
TRBJ2-7	TRBV28	CASSLGGSSYEQYF
TRBJ2-5	TRBV5-1	CASRVAGGQETQYF
TRBJ1-2	TRBV6-6	CASSYGRDGYTF
TRBJ1-6	TRBV5-1	CASSFGAAGRGSRSPLHF
TRBJ2-5	TRBV4-1	CASSPRQGWETQYF
TRBJ1-2	TRBV9	CASSVGLGAYGYTF
TRBJ2-7	TRBV28	CASSLEGRPYEQYF
TRBJ2-7	TRBV30	CAWSFPGHSYEQYF
TRBJ1-4	TRBV7-9	CASSSISTGAGGKLFF
TRBJ2-1	TRBV5-1	CASSLVRDNEQFF
TRBJ1-3	TRBV6-6	CASSFGTGAGNTIYF
TRBJ1-4	TRBV13	CASSFGGNEKLFF
TRBJ1-4	TRBV7-8	CASSPSESEKLFF
TRBJ1-1	TRBV6-5	CASRTVGNTEAFF
TRBJ2-2	TRBV30	CAWSVTDTGELFF
TRBJ1-5	TRBV7-8	CASSSGQGVGAQHF
TRBJ2-7	TRBV25-1	CASSEYRQGSYEQYF
TRBJ2-2	TRBV23-1	CASSCSGNTGELFF
TRBJ2-4	TRBV9	CASSVGLAGAFGKNIQYF
TRBJ1-6	TRBV19	CASRGHNNSPLHF
TRBJ2-1	TRBV25-1	CASSEGGLAGSYEQFF
TRBJ2-2	TRBV30	CAWTKGGRVNTGELFF
TRBJ2-1	TRBV5-1	CASSFGSKDNEQFF
TRBJ1-2	TRBV5-1	CASSLGTANYGYTF
TRBJ1-2	TRBV5-8	CASSLVTGDYGYTF
TRBJ2-7	TRBV28	CASSETSGSEQYF
TRBJ2-3	TRBV9	CASSVGHSSTDTQYF
TRBJ2-5	TRBV4-1	CASSQGAGTGSETQYF
TRBJ2-1	TRBV19	CASSLPPGTNNELVF
TRBJ2-5	TRBV2	CASRPRGGQETQYF
TRBJ2-1	TRBV6-1	CASVTGQGGNEQFF
TRBJ1-1	TRBV25-1	CASSAQLVRGTEAFF
TRBJ2-7	TRBV7-9	CASSLGALAGTGDDEQYF
TRBJ1-1	TRBV7-7	CASSFRDRRSVFF
TRBJ1-2	TRBV7-6	CASSLGPLRRANYGYTF
TRBJ2-7	TRBV5-1	CASSPTSGVSYEQYF
TRBJ1-2	TRBV9	CASSALDRVYGYTF
TRBJ1-1	TRBV30	CAWSVMGGISAFF
TRBJ1-2	TRBV7-2	CASSLEPTGSYGYTF
TRBJ1-1	TRBV4-1	CASRQQGNTEAFF
TRBJ1-5	TRBV10-3	CAISELQTNQPQHF
TRBJ1-1	TRBV7-2	CASSSGQGGNTEAFF
TRBJ1-6	TRBV29-1	CSVSAGTGYNSPLHF
TRBJ1-5	TRBV18	CASSSFNQPQHF
TRBJ1-1	TRBV6-6	CASSPATSQGNTEAFF
TRBJ1-2	TRBV5-4	CAGSVDRLNYGYTF
TRBJ2-5	TRBV7-9	CASSLGLAVGGVQETQYF
TRBJ2-5	TRBV7-9	CASSWPNQETQYF
TRBJ2-3	TRBV25-1	CASSEGSGYYTDTQYF
TRBJ2-3	TRBV30	CAWSVFTDTQYF
TRBJ1-5	TRBV13	CASSLGQTDVANQPQHF
TRBJ1-1	TRBV6-1	CASSDPGNTEAFF
TRBJ1-1	TRBV13	CASSPSSLRVNTEAFF